Listed below are T cell receptor beta chains from one sample, sequenced in a study of blood T cell repertoires in COVID-19. TCRdb's copy holds only in-frame clones and misses some; the assay was immunoSEQ multiplex PCR. The sample carries fewer than 200,000 clones, 70% to 85% recorded once. Sequencing was done on a sample of peripheral blood. The source is a woman at least 80 years old with acute or convalescent COVID-19. CDR3s include the opening cysteine and the closing phenylalanine or tryptophan. The order of the fields is J gene, V gene, clone size, D gene, CDR3 protein, CDR3 DNA. D genes are given only for firm matches. Rows may omit the clone size; those that give it use once, few, many or a size class.

J: TRBJ1-5
V: TRBV19
size: .
D: TRBD1
CDR3: CASSIDRRTGVGNQPQHF
DNA: TGTGCCAGTAGTATAGATCGCAGGACAGGGGTAGGCAATCAGCCCCAGCATTTT

J: TRBJ2-4
V: TRBV7-2
size: .
D: .
CDR3: CASSSTGLGNIQYF
DNA: TGTGCCAGCAGCTCCACAGGGTTGGGAAACATTCAGTACTTC

J: TRBJ2-7
V: TRBV7-2
size: .
D: .
CDR3: CASSPTGYYEQYF
DNA: TGTGCCAGCAGCCCAACAGGGTACTACGAGCAGTACTTC

J: TRBJ1-1
V: TRBV6-4
size: .
D: TRBD1
CDR3: CASSETGGLMNTEAFF
DNA: TGTGCCAGCAGTGAAACAGGGGGACTCATGAACACTGAAGCTTTCTTT

J: TRBJ2-4
V: TRBV7-2
size: .
D: TRBD2
CDR3: CASSPQTSGSWGIQYF
DNA: TGTGCCAGCAGCCCGCAGACTAGCGGGAGCTGGGGCATTCAGTACTTC

J: TRBJ1-5
V: TRBV11-2
size: .
D: .
CDR3: CASSNARDQPQHF
DNA: TGTGCCAGCAGTAACGCCCGGGATCAGCCCCAGCATTTT

J: TRBJ2-5
V: TRBV30
size: .
D: TRBD2
CDR3: CAWRPGLAGYQETQYF
DNA: TGTGCCTGGAGGCCGGGACTAGCGGGTTACCAAGAGACCCAGTACTTC

J: TRBJ1-2
V: TRBV12-3/TRBV12-4
size: few
D: TRBD1
CDR3: CASTLGTVYGYTF
DNA: TGTGCCAGCACCCTCGGGACAGTCTATGGCTACACCTTC

J: TRBJ1-2
V: TRBV10-3
size: .
D: .
CDR3: CAINQGYTF
DNA: TGTGCCATCAATCAAGGCTACACCTTC

J: TRBJ2-2
V: TRBV2
size: .
D: .
CDR3: CASSDWPTGELFF
DNA: TGTGCCAGCAGTGACTGGCCGACCGGGGAGCTGTTTTTT

J: TRBJ1-2
V: TRBV6-5
size: few
D: TRBD1
CDR3: CASSYLRTGGSYGYTF
DNA: TGTGCCAGCAGTTACCTTAGGACAGGGGGAAGTTATGGCTACACCTTC

J: TRBJ2-7
V: TRBV7-6
size: .
D: .
CDR3: CASSQGTYEQYF
DNA: TGTGCCAGCAGCCAAGGGACTTACGAGCAGTACTTC

J: TRBJ1-2
V: TRBV6-5
size: .
D: .
CDR3: CASSQGLYGYTF
DNA: TGTGCCAGCAGCCAGGGTCTCTATGGCTACACCTTC

J: TRBJ1-1
V: TRBV6-5
size: .
D: .
CDR3: CASSFTGTEAFF
DNA: TGTGCCAGCAGTTTCACAGGGACCGAAGCTTTCTTT

J: TRBJ1-3
V: TRBV3-1/TRBV3-2
size: .
D: .
CDR3: CASSQGAGHSGNTIYF
DNA: TGTGCCAGCAGCCAAGGGGCAGGGCACTCTGGAAACACCATATATTTT

J: TRBJ2-3
V: TRBV11-2
size: .
D: .
CDR3: CASSLVQGFTDTQYF
DNA: TGTGCCAGCAGCTTAGTTCAGGGATTCACAGATACGCAGTATTTT